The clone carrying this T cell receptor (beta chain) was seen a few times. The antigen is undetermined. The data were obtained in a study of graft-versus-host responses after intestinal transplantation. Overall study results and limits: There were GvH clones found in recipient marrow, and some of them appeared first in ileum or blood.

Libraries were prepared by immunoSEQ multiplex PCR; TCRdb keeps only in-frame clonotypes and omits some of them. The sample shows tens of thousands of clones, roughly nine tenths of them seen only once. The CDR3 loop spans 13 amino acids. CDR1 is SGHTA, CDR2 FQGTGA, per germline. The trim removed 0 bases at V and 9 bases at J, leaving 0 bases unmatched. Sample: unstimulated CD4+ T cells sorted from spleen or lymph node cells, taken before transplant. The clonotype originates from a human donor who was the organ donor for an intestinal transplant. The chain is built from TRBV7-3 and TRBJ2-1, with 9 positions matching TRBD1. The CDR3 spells CASSLTDRGEQFF. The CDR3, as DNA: TGTGCCAGCAGCTTAACGGACAGGGGTGAGCAGTTCTTC.